What follows is one T cell receptor beta chain and its context. Its matching antigen is unknown. The source of the sample is a study of siplizumab effects on memory and regulatory T cells. Findings and limits, study-wide: A mean of about 69% of mappable alloreactive CD4+ clones were Treg-derived with siplizumab, compared with about 28% in controls.

Profiling relied on immunoSEQ multiplex PCR, and the TCRdb table lists in-frame clones only, not all of them. The data show 90,000 to 110,000 clones, 90% to 95% seen once. The CDR3 has 13 residues. V trimming: 5 bases; J trimming: 5 bases; junction bases outside the gene matches: 5. The germline V gene encodes CDR1 SGHTA and CDR2 FQGTGA. The specimen sequenced was Tregs sorted from blood. The rearrangement joins TRBV7-3 to TRBJ2-5; 7 bases map to TRBD1. This receptor was identified in a human donor in good health. This chain's CDR3 is CASSLWDSETQYF. The CDR3, as DNA: TGTGCCAGCAGCCTATGGGACAGCGAGACCCAGTACTTC.